The rows below give T cell receptor beta chains drawn from one sample of a study of blood T cell repertoires in COVID-19. Profiling relied on immunoSEQ multiplex PCR, and the TCRdb table lists in-frame clones only, not all of them. The data hold 210,000 or so clones, with 92% observed a single time. Sequencing used peripheral blood. The receptors were sampled from a man under 40 with acute or convalescent COVID-19. Both conserved end residues are part of each CDR3. D genes are given only for firm matches. Where a row states a size, it is once, few, many or the class of an expanded clone; other rows omit it.

cdr3_nt cdr3_aa j_call v_call d_call clone_size
TGCGCCAGCATTGATACGGGTGGCCACGAGCAGTACTTC CASIDTGGHEQYF TRBJ2-7 TRBV10-2 . .
TGTGCCAGCAGTTTACTGACAGGGAGCGAAATCTTC CASSLLTGSEIF TRBJ2-1 TRBV28 TRBD1 .
TGTGCCAGCAGCTTAAAATATCACAGGGATGACTATGGCTACACCTTC CASSLKYHRDDYGYTF TRBJ1-2 TRBV13 . .
TGTGCCAGCTCATCTAGCGAGGGGGAGCAGTACTTC CASSSSEGEQYF TRBJ2-7 TRBV18 . once
TGTGCCAGCGACACCCGCGGACAGGGGGTCAACACTGAAGCTTTCTTT CASDTRGQGVNTEAFF TRBJ1-1 TRBV5-6 TRBD1 few
TGTGCCAGCTCACCGGGAGCGCGGGGCATTCAGTACTTC CASSPGARGIQYF TRBJ2-4 TRBV18 . .
TGTGCCAGCAGCTTAGAAGGCCTAGCGGGGGATTACTCTGGGGCCAACGTCCTGACTTTC CASSLEGLAGDYSGANVLTF TRBJ2-6 TRBV11-2 TRBD2 .
TGCGCCAGCAGCCAAGAAGGGGCCAGCCTCCAGACCCAGTACTTC CASSQEGASLQTQYF TRBJ2-5 TRBV4-1 . .
TGCGCCAGCAGCCGACTATACGTCAGGGGGACTGAAGCTTTCTTT CASSRLYVRGTEAFF TRBJ1-1 TRBV4-1 TRBD1 .
TGTGCCTGGCCACAGAAAAAAGGGGTTTTCGGCTACCGCACAGATACGCAGTATTTT CAWPQKKGVFGYRTDTQYF TRBJ2-3 TRBV30 . .
TGTGCCAGCAGCCAAGATATTCGGACCCAGTACTTC CASSQDIRTQYF TRBJ2-5 TRBV14 . .
TGTGCCAGCAGCCATCCTCCCCTCTGGACTAGTTCCACAGATACGCAGTATTTT CASSHPPLWTSSTDTQYF TRBJ2-3 TRBV14 TRBD2 few
TGCGCCAGCAGCCAAGATCATACAGGGGCCACTGAAGCTTTCTTT CASSQDHTGATEAFF TRBJ1-1 TRBV4-1 TRBD1 .
TGTGCCAGCAGCTTGGCAGGGGCGCGGTCAGATACGCAGTATTTT CASSLAGARSDTQYF TRBJ2-3 TRBV11-3 . .
TGTGCCAGCAGAGGGGCGAGAGCGGGAGACTCCTACGAGCAGTACTTC CASRGARAGDSYEQYF TRBJ2-7 TRBV27 TRBD2 .
TGTGCCACCAGTGTCCCCTCGGGAGGGGGCCATACCTCGAACACCGGGGAGCTGTTTTTT CATSVPSGGGHTSNTGELFF TRBJ2-2 TRBV24-1 . .
TGCGCCAGCAGCTTGACACCCAGGGGAGACTATGGCTACACCTTC CASSLTPRGDYGYTF TRBJ1-2 TRBV5-1 . once
TGTGCCACCCTTAGGTGGGGAGGGGGCAATCAGCCCCAGCATTTT CATLRWGGGNQPQHF TRBJ1-5 TRBV28 . once
TGTGCCAGCAGTAGGGACAGGGGTGGCAATCAGCCCCAGCATTTT CASSRDRGGNQPQHF TRBJ1-5 TRBV27 TRBD1 .
TGCAGCGCTACTACGGGTGGACTTGGAGCTAATGAAAAACTGTTTTTT CSATTGGLGANEKLFF TRBJ1-4 TRBV29-1 . few
TGTGCCAGCAGGCTAGTCGGGGAAGAGACCCAGTACTTC CASRLVGEETQYF TRBJ2-5 TRBV3-1/TRBV3-2 . .
TGTGCCAGCATCTACCGGATCGGCGGGAATGAGCAGTTCTTC CASIYRIGGNEQFF TRBJ2-1 TRBV6-5 . .
TGTATCTTAGTCGGTAAAAGCTACACCTTC CILVGKSYTF TRBJ1-2 TRBV19 . .
TGTGCCTGGAGTACTGGACTAGCGGGTACCTACGAGCAGTACTTC CAWSTGLAGTYEQYF TRBJ2-7 TRBV30 TRBD2 few
TGTGCCAGCAGAAAAACAGGGGGCGGTGAGCAGTTCTTC CASRKTGGGEQFF TRBJ2-1 TRBV6-5 TRBD1 .
TGTGCCAGCAGTTCCCATTCGGGAGGACGGGTTAATCAGCCCCAGCATTTT CASSSHSGGRVNQPQHF TRBJ1-5 TRBV27 . .
TGCGCCAGCAGTTGGGGCAGGAACACTGAAGCTTTCTTT CASSWGRNTEAFF TRBJ1-1 TRBV10-1 . .
TGTGCCAGTAGTCCTCAAGTAGCGGACTCCTACAATGAGCAGTTCTTC CASSPQVADSYNEQFF TRBJ2-1 TRBV19 . .
TGTGCCATCAGTAGCGAGCTGAACACTGAAGCTTTCTTT CAISSELNTEAFF TRBJ1-1 TRBV10-3 . .